The TCR beta chain described here comes from a study of blood T cell repertoires in COVID-19. The V and J ends lost 7 bases and 4 bases respectively, with 20 bases between them. Looked up from germline, CDR1 is KGHDR and CDR2 is SFDVKD. The CDR3 is made up of 16 amino acids. This table comes from immunoSEQ multiplex PCR, and its TCRdb copy is limited to in-frame clones, with some not included. Altogether 95,000 to 150,000 clones are present, 75% to 85% being singletons, with the ten largest covering 3.8%. The genes are TRBV24-1 and TRBJ2-3; tentative D call: TRBD2 (5 bases). The specimen sequenced was peripheral blood. The TCR originated in a woman between 50 and 59 years old with acute or convalescent COVID-19. CDR3 sequence reads: CATRDSDPQKADTQYF. CDR3 DNA sequence: TGTGCCACCAGGGACTCGGACCCACAAAAGGCAGATACGCAGTATTTT.